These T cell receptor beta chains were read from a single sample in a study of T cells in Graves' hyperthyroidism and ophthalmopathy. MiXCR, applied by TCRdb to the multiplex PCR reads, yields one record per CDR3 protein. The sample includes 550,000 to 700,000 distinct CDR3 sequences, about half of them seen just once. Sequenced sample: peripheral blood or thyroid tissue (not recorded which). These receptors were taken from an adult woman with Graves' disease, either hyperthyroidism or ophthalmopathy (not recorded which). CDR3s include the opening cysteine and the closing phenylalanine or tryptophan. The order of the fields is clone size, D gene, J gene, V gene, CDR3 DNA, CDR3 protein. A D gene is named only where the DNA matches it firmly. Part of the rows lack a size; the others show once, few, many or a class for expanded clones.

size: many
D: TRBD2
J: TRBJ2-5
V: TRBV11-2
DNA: TGTGCCAGCAGCTTAGTGCTAGCGGGAAAAGAGACCCAGTACTTC
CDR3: CASSLVLAGKETQYF

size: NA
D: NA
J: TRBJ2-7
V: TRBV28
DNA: TGTGTCTCCCGGGACGCCTGGTACGAGCAGTACTTC
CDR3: CVSRDAWYEQYF

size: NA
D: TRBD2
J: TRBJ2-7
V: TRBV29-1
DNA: TGCAGCGTTGGGACTAGCGGTTACGAGCAGTACTTC
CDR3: CSVGTSGYEQYF

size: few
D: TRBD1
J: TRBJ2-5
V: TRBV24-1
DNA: TGTGCCATCGCACAGGGGTCGACGGAGACCCAGTACTTC
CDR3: CAIAQGSTETQYF

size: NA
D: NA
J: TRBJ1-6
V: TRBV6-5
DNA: TGTGCCAGCACCAGACGAGACAGGACCTCCTATAATTCACCCCTCCACTTT
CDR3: CASTRRDRTSYNSPLHF

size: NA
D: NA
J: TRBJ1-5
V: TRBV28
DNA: TGTGCCACCCCTACCCCGGGCCGCAACCTCGCCCTGTCGCCCCAGCATTTT
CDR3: CATPTPGRNLALSPQHF

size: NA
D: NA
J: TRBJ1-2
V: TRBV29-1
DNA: TGCAGCAGCCTTCGGACAGATGGCGGCTACACCTTC
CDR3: CSSLRTDGGYTF

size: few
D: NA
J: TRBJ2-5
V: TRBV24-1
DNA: TGTGCTGGAGACCTTGACCGGGAGACCCAGTACTTC
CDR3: CAGDLDRETQYF

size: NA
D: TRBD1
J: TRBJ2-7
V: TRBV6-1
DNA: TGTGCCACGCAACCGGGACAGGGCTCCTACGAGCAGTACTTC
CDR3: CATQPGQGSYEQYF

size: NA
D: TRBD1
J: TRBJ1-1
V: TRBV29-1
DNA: TGCAGCTGGGACAGTATGAACACTGAAGCTTTCTTT
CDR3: CSWDSMNTEAFF

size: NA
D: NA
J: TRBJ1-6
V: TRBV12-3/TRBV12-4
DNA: TGTGCCAGCAGTTTAGTGACTAGCGGGTGGTCACCCCTCCACTTT
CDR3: CASSLVTSGWSPLHF

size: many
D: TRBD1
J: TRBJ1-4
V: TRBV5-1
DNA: TGCGCCAGCAGCTTAGGGACAGGGCAAGAAAAACTGTTTTTT
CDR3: CASSLGTGQEKLFF

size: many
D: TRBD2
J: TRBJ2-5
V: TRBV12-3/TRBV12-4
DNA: TGTGCCAGCAGTAACCGGACTAGCGGGATGCAGACCCAGTACTTC
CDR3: CASSNRTSGMQTQYF

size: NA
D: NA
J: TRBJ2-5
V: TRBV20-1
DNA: TGCAGTGCTAGAGAGCCGGGTCCGGGAGAGACCCAGTACTTC
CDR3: CSAREPGPGETQYF

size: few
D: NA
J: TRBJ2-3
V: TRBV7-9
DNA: TGTGCCAGCAGCCCCCGGTACGGGGAGAGGACAGATACGCAGTATTTT
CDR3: CASSPRYGERTDTQYF

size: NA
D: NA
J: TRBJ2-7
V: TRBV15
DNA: TGTGCCACCAGCAGAGATGGGCCTAGCGAGCAGTACTTC
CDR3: CATSRDGPSEQYF

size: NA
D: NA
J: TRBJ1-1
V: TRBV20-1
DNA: TGCAGTGCTTTGACAGCGCGCTACACTGAAGCTTTCTTT
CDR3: CSALTARYTEAFF

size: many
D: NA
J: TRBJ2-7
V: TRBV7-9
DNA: TGTGCCAGCAGCCCTAACCCTGGGTCAGGCTCCTACGAGCAGTACTTC
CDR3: CASSPNPGSGSYEQYF

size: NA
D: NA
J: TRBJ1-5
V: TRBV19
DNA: TGTGCCAGTAGTATATCTTATCAGCCCCAGCATTTT
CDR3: CASSISYQPQHF

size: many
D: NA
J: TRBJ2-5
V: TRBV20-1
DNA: TGCAGTGCTAGAAGTACTGGGCGGGAGACCCAGTACTTC
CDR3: CSARSTGRETQYF

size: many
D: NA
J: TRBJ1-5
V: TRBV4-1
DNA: TGCGCCAGCAGCCAAGAAGGCGGCACCAATCAGCCCCAGCATTTT
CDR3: CASSQEGGTNQPQHF

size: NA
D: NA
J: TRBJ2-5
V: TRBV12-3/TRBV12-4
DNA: TGTGCCAGCAGTTGGCTAGGGGATCAGCCCCAGTACTTC
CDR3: CASSWLGDQPQYF

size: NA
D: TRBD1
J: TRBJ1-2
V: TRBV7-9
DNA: TGTGCCATCCGTGGGGGCTTCGGGGACAGGGCTGTCGGGGGCTACACCTTC
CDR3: CAIRGGFGDRAVGGYTF

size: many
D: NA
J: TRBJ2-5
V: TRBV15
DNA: TGTGCCACCAGCAGAGGAAGTTTTAGAGAGACCCAGTACTTC
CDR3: CATSRGSFRETQYF

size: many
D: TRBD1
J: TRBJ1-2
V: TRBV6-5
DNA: TGTGCCAGCAGTTGGGACAGGGTCTATGGCTACACCTTC
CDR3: CASSWDRVYGYTF

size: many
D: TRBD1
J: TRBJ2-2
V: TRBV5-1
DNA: TGCGCCAGCAGCTCCACCGGGACAGGAGCCGGGGAGCTGTTTTTT
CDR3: CASSSTGTGAGELFF

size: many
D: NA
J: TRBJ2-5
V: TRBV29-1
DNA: TGCAGCGTTGACGAGCAAGAGACCCAGTACTTC
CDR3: CSVDEQETQYF

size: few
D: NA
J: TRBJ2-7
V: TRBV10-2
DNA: TGCGCCAGCAGGGGGACGCTTTCCTACGAGCAGTACTTC
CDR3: CASRGTLSYEQYF

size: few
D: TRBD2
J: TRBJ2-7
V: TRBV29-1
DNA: TGCAGCGTTTCGCAGACTAGCGGCCTTGACTACGAGCAGTACTTC
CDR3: CSVSQTSGLDYEQYF

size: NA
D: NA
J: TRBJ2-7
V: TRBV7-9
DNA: TGTGCCAGCAGCTTAGCGCGCTGGGGAAAGGACGAGCAGTACTTC
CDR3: CASSLARWGKDEQYF

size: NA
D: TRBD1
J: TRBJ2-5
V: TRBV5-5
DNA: TGTGCCAGCAGCCAACCGGACAGGAAAGAGACCCAGTACTTC
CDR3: CASSQPDRKETQYF

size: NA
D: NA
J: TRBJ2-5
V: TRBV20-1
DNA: TGCAGCACCTGGGGGGAGACCCAGTACTTC
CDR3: CSTWGETQYF

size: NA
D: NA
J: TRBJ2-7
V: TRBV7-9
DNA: TGTGCCAGCAGCTCTAGTCTAGAAGGGCCATCCTACGAGCAGTACTTC
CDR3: CASSSSLEGPSYEQYF

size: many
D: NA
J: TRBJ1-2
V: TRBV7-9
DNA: TGTGCCAGCAGCTCCGACTACAGGGTAGGCTACACCTTC
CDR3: CASSSDYRVGYTF

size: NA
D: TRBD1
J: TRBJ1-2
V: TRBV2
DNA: TGTGCCAGCGGCGTAGAGGGACAGACTAGTGGCTACACCTTC
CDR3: CASGVEGQTSGYTF

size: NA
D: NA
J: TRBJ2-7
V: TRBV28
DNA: TGTGCCAGCAGCCAAAGACAGAAACGGCAGTACTTC
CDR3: CASSQRQKRQYF

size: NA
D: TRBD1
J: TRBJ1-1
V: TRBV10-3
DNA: TGTGCCATCGCGGGCACGACAGGGAGAGAGACTGAAGCTTTCTTT
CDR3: CAIAGTTGRETEAFF

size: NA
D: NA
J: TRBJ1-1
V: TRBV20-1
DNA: TGCAGTGCTACCCCCCCAGGGTTGGGGAACACTGAAGCTTTCTTT
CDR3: CSATPPGLGNTEAFF

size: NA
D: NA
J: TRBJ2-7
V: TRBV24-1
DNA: TGTGCCACCAGTGATGGGCAGGTCGTAAACGAGCAGTACTTC
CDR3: CATSDGQVVNEQYF

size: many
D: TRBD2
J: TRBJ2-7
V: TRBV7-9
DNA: TGTGCCAGCAGCTGGGGACTAGCGGGAGCACTTGGAGGCGAGCAGTACTTC
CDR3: CASSWGLAGALGGEQYF

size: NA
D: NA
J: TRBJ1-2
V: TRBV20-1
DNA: TGCGGCGCTAGAGATCGGAGGGTACGCTACACCTTC
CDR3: CGARDRRVRYTF

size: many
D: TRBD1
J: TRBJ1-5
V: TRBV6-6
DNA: TGTGCCAGCAGTTACTCGATCCTCCGGGACAGGGTGGGTCAGCCCCAGCATTTT
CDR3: CASSYSILRDRVGQPQHF

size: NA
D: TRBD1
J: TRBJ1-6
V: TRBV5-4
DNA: TGTGCCAGCAGCCAAGTGGGGACAGCGTTATCACCCCTCCACTTT
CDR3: CASSQVGTALSPLHF

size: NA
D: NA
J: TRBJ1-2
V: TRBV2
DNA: TGTGCCACTCAAAAGGGGGGGCCGACCTGGTATGGCTACACCTTC
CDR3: CATQKGGPTWYGYTF

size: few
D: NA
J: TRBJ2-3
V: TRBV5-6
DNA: TGTGCCAGCAGCTTGGGGACTTTTGCTAGCACAGATACGCAGTATTTT
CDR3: CASSLGTFASTDTQYF

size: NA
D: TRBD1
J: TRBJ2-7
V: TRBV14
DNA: TGTGCCAGCAGCCAAGTCCGGACAGGGGTCTACGAGCAGTACTTC
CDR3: CASSQVRTGVYEQYF

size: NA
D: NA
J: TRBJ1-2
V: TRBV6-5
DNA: TGTGCCAGCATTTCACAGGGCTTTGGCTACACCTTC
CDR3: CASISQGFGYTF

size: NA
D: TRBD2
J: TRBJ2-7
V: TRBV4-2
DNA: TGTGCCAGCAGCCAAGATCCGGCTAGCGGGATATACGAGCAGTACTTC
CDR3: CASSQDPASGIYEQYF

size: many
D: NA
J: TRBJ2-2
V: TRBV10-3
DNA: TGTGCCACGCAAGGGGATACCGGGGAGCTGTTTTTT
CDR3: CATQGDTGELFF

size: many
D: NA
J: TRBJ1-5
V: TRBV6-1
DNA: TGTGCCAGCACCCCCATCCGCAATCAGCCCCAGCATTTT
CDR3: CASTPIRNQPQHF

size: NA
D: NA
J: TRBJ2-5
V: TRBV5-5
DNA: TGTGCCAGCAGCTTTTGGACTTTCGGGGTTATTTTAGAGACCCAGTACTTC
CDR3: CASSFWTFGVILETQYF